The present entry profiles one TCR beta chain with its context. The data stem from a study of identical twins. Between the trimmed V and J ends, which lost 11 bases and 4 bases, there was a span of 23 bases. The CDR3 totals 15 residues. The germline CDR1 and CDR2 sequences are MDHEN and SYDVKM. TCRdb itself ran the 5' RACE reads through MiXCR, one entry per CDR3 protein. The sample has 450,000 to 650,000 distinct CDR3 sequences; 9% to 10% are singletons. This sample also belongs to another study, concerning yellow fever vaccine responses in identical twins.

The sequenced sample was PBMCs. The J gene is TRBJ1-2, the V gene TRBV28; D perhaps matches TRBD1 (6 bases). This clonotype was obtained from a woman between 18 and 29 years old in good health. The CDR3 DNA is TGTGCCTGCCTGGCGACAGGCCCGGGGGGCTATGGCTACACCTTC. Translated: CACLATGPGGYGYTF.